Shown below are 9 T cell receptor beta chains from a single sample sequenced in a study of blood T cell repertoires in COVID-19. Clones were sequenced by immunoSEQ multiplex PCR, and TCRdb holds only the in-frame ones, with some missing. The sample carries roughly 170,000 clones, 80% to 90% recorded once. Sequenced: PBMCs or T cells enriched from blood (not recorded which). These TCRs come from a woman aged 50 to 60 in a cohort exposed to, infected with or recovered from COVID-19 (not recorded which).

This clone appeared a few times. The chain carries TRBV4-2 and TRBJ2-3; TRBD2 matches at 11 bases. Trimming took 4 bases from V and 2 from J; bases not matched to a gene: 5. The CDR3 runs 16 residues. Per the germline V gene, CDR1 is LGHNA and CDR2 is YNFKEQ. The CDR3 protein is CASSRELAGDTDTQYF. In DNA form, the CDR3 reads TGTGCCAGCAGCCGAGAACTAGCGGGGGACACAGATACGCAGTATTTT.

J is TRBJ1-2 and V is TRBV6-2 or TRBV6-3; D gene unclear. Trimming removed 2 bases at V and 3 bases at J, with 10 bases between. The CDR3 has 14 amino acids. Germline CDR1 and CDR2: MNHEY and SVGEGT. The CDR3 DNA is TGTGCCAGCAGTTACCCACCGCTAGACTATGGCTACACCTTC. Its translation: CASSYPPLDYGYTF.

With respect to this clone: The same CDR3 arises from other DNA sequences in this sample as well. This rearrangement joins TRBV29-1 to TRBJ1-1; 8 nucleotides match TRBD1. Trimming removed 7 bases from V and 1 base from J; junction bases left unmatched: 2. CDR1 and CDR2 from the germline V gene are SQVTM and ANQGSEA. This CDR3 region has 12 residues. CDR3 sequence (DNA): TGCAGCGCAGACAGGGGGAACACTGAAGCTTTCTTT. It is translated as CSADRGNTEAFF. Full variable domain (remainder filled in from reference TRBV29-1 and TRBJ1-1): SAVISQKPSRDICQRGTSLTIQCQVDSQVTMMFWYRQQPGQSLTLIATANQGSEATYESGFVIDKFPISRPNLTFSTLTVSNMSPEDSSIYLCSADRGNTEAFFGQGTRLTVV.

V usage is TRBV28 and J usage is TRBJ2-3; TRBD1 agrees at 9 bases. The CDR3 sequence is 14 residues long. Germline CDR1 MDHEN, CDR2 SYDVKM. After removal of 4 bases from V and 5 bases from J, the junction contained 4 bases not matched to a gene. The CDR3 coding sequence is TGTGCCAGCAGTTCACGACAGGGGGGAGATACGCAGTATTTT. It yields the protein CASSSRQGGDTQYF.

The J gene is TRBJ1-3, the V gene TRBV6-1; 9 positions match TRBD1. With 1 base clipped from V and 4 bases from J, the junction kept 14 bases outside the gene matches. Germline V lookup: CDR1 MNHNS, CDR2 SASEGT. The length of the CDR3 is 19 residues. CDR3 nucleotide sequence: TGTGCCAGCAGTGAAGTAGGAGGGGGACAGGGCTCTAGAGGAAACACCATATATTTT. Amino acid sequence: CASSEVGGGQGSRGNTIYF.

CDR3 sequence (DNA): TGTGCCAGCAGGACTAACATGAACACTGAAGCTTTCTTT. Its protein is CASRTNMNTEAFF. The chain couples TRBV7-8 to TRBJ1-1; D unclear. In germline, CDR1 is SGHVS, CDR2 FQNEAQ. Trimming left V 6 bases short and J 0 bases short, with 8 bases between. The CDR3 loop spans 13 amino acids.

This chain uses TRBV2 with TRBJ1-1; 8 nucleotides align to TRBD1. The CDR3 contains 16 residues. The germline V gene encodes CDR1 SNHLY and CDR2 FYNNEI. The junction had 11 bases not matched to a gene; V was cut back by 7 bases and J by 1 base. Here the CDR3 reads CASMDRAGGRNTEAFF. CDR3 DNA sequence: TGTGCCAGCATGGATCGGGCAGGGGGCCGGAACACTGAAGCTTTCTTT.

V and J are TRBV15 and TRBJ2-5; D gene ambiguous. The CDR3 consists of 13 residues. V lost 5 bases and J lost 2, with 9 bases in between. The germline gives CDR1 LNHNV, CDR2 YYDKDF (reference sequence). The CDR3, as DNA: TGTGCCACCAGCCCCCAGATACAAGAGACCCAGTACTTC. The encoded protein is CATSPQIQETQYF.

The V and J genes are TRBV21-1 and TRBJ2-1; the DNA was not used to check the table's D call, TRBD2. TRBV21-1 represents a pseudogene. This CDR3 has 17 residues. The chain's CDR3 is CASSLPTSGLSYNEQFF. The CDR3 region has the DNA TGTGCCAGCAGCCTTCCGACTAGCGGGCTCTCCTACAATGAGCAGTTCTTC.